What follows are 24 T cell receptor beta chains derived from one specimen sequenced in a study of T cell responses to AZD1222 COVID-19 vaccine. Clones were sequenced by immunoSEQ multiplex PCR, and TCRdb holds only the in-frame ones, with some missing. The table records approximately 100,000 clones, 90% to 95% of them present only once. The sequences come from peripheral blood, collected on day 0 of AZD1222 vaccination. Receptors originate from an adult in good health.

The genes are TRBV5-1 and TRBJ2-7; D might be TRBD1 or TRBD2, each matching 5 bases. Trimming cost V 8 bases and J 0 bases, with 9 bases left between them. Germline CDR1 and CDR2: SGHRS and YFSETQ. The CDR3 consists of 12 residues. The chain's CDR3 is CASRDGSYEQYF. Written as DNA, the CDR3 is TGCGCCAGTCGGGACGGCTCCTACGAGCAGTACTTC. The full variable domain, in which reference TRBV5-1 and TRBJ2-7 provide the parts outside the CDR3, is KAGVTQTPRYLIKTRGQQVTLSCSPISGHRSVSWYQQTPGQGLQFLFEYFSETQRNKGNFPGRFSGRQFSNSRSEMNVSTLELGDSALYLCASRDGSYEQYFGPGTRLTVT.

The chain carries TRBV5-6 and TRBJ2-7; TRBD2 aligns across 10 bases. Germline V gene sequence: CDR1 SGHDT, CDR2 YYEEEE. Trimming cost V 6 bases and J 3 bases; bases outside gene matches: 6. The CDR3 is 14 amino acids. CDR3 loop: CASNGASGSYEQYF. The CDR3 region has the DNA TGTGCCAGCAATGGTGCTAGCGGGAGCTACGAGCAGTACTTC.

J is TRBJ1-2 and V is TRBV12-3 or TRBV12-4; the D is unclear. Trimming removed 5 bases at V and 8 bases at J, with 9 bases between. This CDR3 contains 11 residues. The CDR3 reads CASSLQGGYTF. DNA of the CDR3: TGTGCCAGCAGTCTCCAAGGCGGCTACACCTTC.

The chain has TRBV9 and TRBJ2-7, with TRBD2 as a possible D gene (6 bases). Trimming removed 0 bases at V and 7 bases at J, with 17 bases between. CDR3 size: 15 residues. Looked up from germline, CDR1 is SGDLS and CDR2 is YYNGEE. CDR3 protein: CASSVEAGFGGEQYF. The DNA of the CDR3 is TGTGCCAGCAGCGTAGAAGCCGGTTTTGGGGGGGAGCAGTACTTC.

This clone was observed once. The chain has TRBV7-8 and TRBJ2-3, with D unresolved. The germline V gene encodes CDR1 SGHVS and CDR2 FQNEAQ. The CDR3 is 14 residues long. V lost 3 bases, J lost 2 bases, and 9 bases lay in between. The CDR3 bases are TGTGCCAGCAGCTTTGGACGTGTCACAGATACGCAGTATTTT. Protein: CASSFGRVTDTQYF.

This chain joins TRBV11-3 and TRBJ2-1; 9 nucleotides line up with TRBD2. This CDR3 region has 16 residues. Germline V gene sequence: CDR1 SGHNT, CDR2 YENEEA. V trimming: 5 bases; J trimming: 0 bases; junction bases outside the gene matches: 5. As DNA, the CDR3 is TGTGCCAGCAGCGGGGGTAGCGGGAGCTCCTACAATGAGCAGTTCTTC. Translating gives CASSGGSGSSYNEQFF.

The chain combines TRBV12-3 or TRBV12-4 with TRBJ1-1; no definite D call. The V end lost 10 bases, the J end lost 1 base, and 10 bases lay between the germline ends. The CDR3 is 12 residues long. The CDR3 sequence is CATAKGNTEAFF. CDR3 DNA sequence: TGTGCCACCGCGAAAGGGAACACTGAAGCTTTCTTT.

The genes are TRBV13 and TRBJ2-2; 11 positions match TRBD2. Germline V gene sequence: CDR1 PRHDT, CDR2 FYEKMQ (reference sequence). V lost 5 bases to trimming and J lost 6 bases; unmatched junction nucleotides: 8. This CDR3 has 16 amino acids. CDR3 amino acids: CASSAGTSGAAGELFF. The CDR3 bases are TGTGCCAGCAGCGCCGGGACTAGCGGAGCGGCCGGGGAGCTGTTTTTT.

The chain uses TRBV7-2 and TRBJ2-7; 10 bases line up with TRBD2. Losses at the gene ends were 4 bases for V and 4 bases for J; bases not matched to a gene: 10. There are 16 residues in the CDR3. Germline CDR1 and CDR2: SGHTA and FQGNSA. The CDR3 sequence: CASSSGLAGGQYEQYF. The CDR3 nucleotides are TGTGCCAGCAGCTCGGGTTTAGCGGGAGGCCAATACGAGCAGTACTTC.

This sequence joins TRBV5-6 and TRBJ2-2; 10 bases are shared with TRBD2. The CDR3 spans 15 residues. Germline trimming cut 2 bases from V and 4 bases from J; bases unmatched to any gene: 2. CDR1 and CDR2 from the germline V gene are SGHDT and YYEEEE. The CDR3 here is CASSLAGGVTGELFF. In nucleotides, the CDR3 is TGTGCCAGCAGCTTAGCGGGAGGGGTCACCGGGGAGCTGTTTTTT.

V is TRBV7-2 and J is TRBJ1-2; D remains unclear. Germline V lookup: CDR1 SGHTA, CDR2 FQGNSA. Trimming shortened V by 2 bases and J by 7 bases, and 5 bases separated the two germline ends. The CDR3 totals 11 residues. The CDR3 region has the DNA TGTGCCAGCAGCTTACGGGTTGGCTACACCTTC. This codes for CASSLRVGYTF.

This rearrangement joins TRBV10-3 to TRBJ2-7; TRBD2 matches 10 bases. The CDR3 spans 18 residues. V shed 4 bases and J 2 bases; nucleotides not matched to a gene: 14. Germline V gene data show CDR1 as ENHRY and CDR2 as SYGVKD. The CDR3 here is CAISASGLAGVRTYEQYF. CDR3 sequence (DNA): TGTGCCATCAGTGCGTCCGGGCTAGCGGGAGTTCGCACCTACGAGCAGTACTTC.

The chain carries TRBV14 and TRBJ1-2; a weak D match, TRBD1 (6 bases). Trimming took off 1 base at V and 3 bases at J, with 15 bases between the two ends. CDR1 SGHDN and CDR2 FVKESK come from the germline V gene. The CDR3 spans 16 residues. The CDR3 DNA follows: TGTGCCAGCAGCCAAGGAGGAGAGACAGGAGACTATGGCTACACCTTC. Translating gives CASSQGGETGDYGYTF.

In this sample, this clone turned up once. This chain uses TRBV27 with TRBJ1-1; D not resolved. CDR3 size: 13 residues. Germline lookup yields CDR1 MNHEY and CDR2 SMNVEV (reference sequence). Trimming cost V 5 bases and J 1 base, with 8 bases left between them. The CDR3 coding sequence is TGTGCCAGCAGTCCGTGGAAGAACACTGAAGCTTTCTTT. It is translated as CASSPWKNTEAFF.

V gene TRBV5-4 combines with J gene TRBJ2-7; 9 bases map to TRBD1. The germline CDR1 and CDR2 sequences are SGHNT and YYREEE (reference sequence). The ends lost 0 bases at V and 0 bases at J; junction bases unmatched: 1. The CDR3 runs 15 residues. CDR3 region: CASSLGGQGSYEQYF. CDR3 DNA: TGTGCCAGCAGCTTGGGGGGACAGGGCTCCTACGAGCAGTACTTC. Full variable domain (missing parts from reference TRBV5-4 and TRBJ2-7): ETGVTQSPTHLIKTRGQQVTLRCSSQSGHNTVSWYQQALGQGPQFIFQYYREEENGRGNFPPRFSGLQFPNYSSELNVNALELDDSALYLCASSLGGQGSYEQYFGPGTRLTVT.

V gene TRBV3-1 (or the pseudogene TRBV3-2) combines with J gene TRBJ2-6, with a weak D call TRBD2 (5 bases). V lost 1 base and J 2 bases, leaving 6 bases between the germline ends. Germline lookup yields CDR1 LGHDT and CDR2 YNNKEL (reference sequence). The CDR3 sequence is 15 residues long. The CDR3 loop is CASSQGGAGANVLTF. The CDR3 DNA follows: TGTGCCAGCAGCCAAGGGGGAGCTGGGGCCAACGTCCTGACTTTC.

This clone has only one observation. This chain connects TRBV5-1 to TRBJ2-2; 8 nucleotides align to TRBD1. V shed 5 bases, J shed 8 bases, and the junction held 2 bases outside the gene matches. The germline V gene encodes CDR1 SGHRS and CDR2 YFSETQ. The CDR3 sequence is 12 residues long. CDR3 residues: CASRTGVGELFF. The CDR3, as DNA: TGCGCCAGCAGGACAGGGGTTGGGGAGCTGTTTTTT.

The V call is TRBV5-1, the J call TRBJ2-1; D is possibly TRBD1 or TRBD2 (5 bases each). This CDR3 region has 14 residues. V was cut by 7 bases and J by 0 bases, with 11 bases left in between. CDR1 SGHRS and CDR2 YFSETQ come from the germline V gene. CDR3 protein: CASGWGSSYNEQFF. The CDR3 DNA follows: TGCGCCAGCGGATGGGGGAGCTCCTACAATGAGCAGTTCTTC.

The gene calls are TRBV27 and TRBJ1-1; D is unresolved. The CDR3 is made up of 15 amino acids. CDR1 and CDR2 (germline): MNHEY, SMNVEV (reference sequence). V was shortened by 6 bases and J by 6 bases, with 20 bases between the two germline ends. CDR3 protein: CASRPNLGSSPEAFF. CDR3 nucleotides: TGTGCCAGCAGACCGAACCTGGGCAGTTCCCCTGAAGCTTTCTTT.

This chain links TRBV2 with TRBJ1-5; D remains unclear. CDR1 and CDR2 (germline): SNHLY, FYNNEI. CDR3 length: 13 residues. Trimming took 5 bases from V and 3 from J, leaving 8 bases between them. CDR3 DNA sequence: TGTGCCAGCAGTTTGGGGAACAATCAGCCCCAGCATTTT. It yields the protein CASSLGNNQPQHF.

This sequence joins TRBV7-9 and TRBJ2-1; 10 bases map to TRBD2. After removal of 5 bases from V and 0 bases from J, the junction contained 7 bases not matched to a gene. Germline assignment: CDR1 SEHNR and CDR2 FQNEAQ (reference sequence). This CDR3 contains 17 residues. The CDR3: CASSPIGLAVSYNEQFF. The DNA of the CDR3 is TGTGCCAGCAGCCCCATAGGACTAGCGGTCTCCTACAATGAGCAGTTCTTC.

The CDR3 protein is CASSQADVRGTQYF. The CDR3 coding sequence is TGCGCCAGCAGTCAGGCGGACGTGAGGGGGACCCAGTACTTC. The chain joins TRBV23-1 to TRBJ2-5; TRBD1 or TRBD2 may be the D gene (5 bases each). TRBV23-1 is marked as an open reading frame, function uncertain. Trimming removed 3 bases from V and 7 bases from J, with 15 bases in between. CDR3 length: 14 residues.

CDR3 DNA sequence: TGTGCCAGCAGCCCGACTAGCTCAAGCACAGATACGCAGTATTTT. It encodes CASSPTSSSTDTQYF. The chain couples TRBV6-5 to TRBJ2-3; 7 bases are shared with TRBD2. The ends lost 6 bases at V and 0 bases at J; junction bases unmatched: 6. The CDR3 spans 15 residues. CDR1 and CDR2 (germline): MNHEY, SVGAGI.

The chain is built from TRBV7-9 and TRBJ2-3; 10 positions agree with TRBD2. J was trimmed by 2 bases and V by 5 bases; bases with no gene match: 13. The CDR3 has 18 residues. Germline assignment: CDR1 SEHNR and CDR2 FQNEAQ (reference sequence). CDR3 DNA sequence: TGTGCCAGCAGCCCACCCTTTCGACTAGCGGGCCCCACAGATACGCAGTATTTT. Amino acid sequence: CASSPPFRLAGPTDTQYF.